This T cell receptor beta chain was found in a study of blood T cell repertoires in COVID-19. Study-level background: The analysed material was cDNA or gDNA that came from T cells, B-cell-depleted T cells, or PBMCs.

Data came from immunoSEQ multiplex PCR; TCRdb stores just in-frame clones and leaves some out. Among about 330,000 clones listed, roughly 90% were seen once. The CDR3 is 19 residues long. From germline, CDR1 is MNHEY and CDR2 SMNVEV (reference sequence). V lost 6 bases and J lost 1; bases outside the gene matches: 15. Participants spanned ages about 18 to 90 years and resided in over 20 US areas. Grouping used clinical history reported by participants in a survey and questionnaire. Recovery meant two consecutive negative NP/OP PCR tests, professional clearance, or resolved symptoms. The source is a woman aged 25 to 45 who had recovered from COVID-19. The sequencing sample was made of PBMCs or T cells enriched from blood (not recorded which). The J gene is TRBJ2-2, the V gene TRBV27, with 9 bases identical to TRBD2. The CDR3 region has the DNA TGTGCCAGCAGGGGAAGTGATAGCGGGAGAGGTTGGAACACCGGGGAGCTGTTTTTT. It translates to CASRGSDSGRGWNTGELFF.